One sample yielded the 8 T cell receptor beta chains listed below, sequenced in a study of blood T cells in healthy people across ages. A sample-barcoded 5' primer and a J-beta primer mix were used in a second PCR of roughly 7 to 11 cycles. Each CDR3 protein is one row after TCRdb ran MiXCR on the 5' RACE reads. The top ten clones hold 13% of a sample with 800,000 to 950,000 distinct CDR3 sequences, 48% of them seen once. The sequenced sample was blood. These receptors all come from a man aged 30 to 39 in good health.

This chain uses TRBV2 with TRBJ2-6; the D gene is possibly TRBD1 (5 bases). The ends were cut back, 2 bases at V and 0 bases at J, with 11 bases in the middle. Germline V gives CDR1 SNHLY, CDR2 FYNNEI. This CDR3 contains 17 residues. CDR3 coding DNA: TGTGCCAGCAGTGAAACCAGGGTCTCCTCTGGGGCCAACGTCCTGACTTTC. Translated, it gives CASSETRVSSGANVLTF.

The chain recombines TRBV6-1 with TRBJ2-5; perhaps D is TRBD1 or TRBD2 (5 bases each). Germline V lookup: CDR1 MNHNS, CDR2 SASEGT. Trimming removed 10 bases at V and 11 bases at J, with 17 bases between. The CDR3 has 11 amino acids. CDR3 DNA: TGTGCCACCCAGGGAGCAAACGGGCAGTACTTC. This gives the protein CATQGANGQYF.

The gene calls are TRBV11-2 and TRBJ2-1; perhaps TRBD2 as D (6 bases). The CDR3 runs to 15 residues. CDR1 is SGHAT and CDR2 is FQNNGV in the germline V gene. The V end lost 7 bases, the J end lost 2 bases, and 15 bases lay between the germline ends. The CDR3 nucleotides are TGTGCCAGCACCGCTGGTGTAGCGGCCTACAATGAGCAGTTCTTC. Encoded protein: CASTAGVAAYNEQFF.

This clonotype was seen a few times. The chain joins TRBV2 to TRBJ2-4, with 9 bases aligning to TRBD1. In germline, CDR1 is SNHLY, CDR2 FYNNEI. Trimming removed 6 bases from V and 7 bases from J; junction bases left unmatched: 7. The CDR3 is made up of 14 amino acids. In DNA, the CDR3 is TGTGCCAGCAGCCCCGGGACAGGGAATAACATTCAGTACTTC. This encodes CASSPGTGNNIQYF.

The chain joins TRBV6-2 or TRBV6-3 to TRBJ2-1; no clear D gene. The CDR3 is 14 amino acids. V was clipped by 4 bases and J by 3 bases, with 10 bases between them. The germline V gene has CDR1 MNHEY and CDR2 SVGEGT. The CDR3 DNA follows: TGTGCCAGCAGTTTTCGGTCTAGCTACAATGAGCAGTTCTTC. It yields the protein CASSFRSSYNEQFF.

CDR3 sequence (DNA): TGTGCCAGCAGCCGGGACAGCAATGAAAAACTGTTTTTT. This codes for CASSRDSNEKLFF. This rearrangement joins TRBV3-1 to TRBJ1-4, with TRBD1 matching over 7 bases. The germline V gene encodes CDR1 LGHDT and CDR2 YNNKEL (reference sequence). There are 13 residues in the CDR3. Losses at the gene ends were 4 bases for V and 5 bases for J; bases not matched to a gene: 1.

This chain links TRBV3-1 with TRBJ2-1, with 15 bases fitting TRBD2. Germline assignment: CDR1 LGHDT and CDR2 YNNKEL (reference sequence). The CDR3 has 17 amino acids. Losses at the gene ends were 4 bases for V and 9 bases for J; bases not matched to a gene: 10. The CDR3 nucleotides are TGTGCCAGCAGCCCGGCGGGACTAGCGGGGGGTAGGAGTGAGCAGTTCTTC. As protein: CASSPAGLAGGRSEQFF.

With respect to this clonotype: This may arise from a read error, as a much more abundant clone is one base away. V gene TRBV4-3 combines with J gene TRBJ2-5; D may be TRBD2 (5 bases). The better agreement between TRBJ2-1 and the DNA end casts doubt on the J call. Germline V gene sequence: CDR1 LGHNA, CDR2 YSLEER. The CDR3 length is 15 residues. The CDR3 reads CASSQDRRNQETQFF. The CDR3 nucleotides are TGCGCCAGCAGCCAAGATAGGAGGAATCAAGAGACCCAGTTCTTC.